This T cell receptor beta chain was captured in a study of response to subunit inactivated influenza vaccine. Study-wide results and caveats: Authors suggested each seasonal flu vaccination may recruit only limited numbers of new T cells.

Germline-derived CDR1 and CDR2 are SGHAT and FQNNGV. The V end was cut by 1 base, the J end by 0 bases, with 11 bases between. The CDR3 is 16 amino acids. TCRdb reprocessed the RT-PCR reads with MiXCR, giving one entry per CDR3 protein. The table records approximately 700,000 distinct CDR3 sequences, approximately 14% of them present only once. As for this clonotype: The antigen is not known.

This TCR came from a man aged 45 to 65 who received an inactivated influenza vaccine. V usage is TRBV11-2 and J usage is TRBJ2-3; D is uncertain. Sample: PBMCs from blood, taken 14 to 15 days before vaccination. The CDR3 protein is CASSLGLTASTDTQYF. CDR3 in DNA: TGTGCCAGCAGCTTAGGGCTGACCGCTAGCACAGATACGCAGTATTTT.